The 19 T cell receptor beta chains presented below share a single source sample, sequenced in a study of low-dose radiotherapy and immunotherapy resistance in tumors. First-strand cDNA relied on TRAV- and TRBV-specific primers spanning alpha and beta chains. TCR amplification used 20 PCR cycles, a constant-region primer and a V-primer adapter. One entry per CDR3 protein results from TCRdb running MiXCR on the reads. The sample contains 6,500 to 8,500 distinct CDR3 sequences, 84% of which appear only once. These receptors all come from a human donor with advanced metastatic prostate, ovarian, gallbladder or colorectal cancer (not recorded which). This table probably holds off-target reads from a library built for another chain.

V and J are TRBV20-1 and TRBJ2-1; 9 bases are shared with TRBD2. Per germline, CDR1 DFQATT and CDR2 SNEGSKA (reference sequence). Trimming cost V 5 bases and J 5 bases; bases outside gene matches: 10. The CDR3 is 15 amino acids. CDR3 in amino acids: CSAYESSGGNNEQFF. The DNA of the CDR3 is TGCAGTGCTTACGAGAGTAGCGGGGGAAACAATGAGCAGTTCTTC.

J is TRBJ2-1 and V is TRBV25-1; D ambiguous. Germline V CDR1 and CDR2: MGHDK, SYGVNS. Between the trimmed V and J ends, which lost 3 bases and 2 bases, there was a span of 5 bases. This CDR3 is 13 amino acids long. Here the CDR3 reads CASSEGTYNEQFF. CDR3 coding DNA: TGTGCCAGCAGTGAGGGAACCTACAATGAGCAGTTCTTC.

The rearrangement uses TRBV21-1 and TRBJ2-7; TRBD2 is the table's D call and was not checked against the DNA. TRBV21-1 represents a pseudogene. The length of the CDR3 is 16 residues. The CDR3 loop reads CASNSPGKRIFHEQYF. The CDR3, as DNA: TGTGCCAGCAACTCTCCTGGGAAGCGGATTTTTCACGAGCAGTACTTC.

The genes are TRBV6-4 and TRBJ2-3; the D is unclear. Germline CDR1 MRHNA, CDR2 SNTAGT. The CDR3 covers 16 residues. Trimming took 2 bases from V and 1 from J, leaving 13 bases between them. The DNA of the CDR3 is TGTGCCAGCAGTGACCCGCACAGTGGTGGCACAGATACGCAGTATTTT. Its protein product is CASSDPHSGGTDTQYF.

CDR3 region: CASSQGILLGQETQYF. CDR3 DNA sequence: TGTGCCAGCAGCCAAGGGATACTACTTGGGCAAGAGACCCAGTACTTC. J is TRBJ2-5 and V is TRBV14, with D hard to call. The CDR3 runs to 16 residues. Trimming shortened V by 1 base and J by 2 bases, and 14 bases separated the two germline ends. Germline V lookup: CDR1 SGHDN, CDR2 FVKESK. Filled out from reference TRBV14 and TRBJ2-5, the complete variable domain reads EAGVTQFPSHSVIEKGQTVTLRCDPISGHDNLYWYRRVMGKEIKFLLHFVKESKQDESGMPNNRFLAERTGGTYSTLKVQPAELEDSGVYFCASSQGILLGQETQYFGPGTRLLVL.

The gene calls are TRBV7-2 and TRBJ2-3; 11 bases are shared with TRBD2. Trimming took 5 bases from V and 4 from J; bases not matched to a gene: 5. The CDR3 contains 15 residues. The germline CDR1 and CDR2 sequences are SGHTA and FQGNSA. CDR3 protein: CASSMTSGTADTQYF. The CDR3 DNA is TGTGCCAGCAGCATGACTAGCGGGACGGCAGATACGCAGTATTTT.

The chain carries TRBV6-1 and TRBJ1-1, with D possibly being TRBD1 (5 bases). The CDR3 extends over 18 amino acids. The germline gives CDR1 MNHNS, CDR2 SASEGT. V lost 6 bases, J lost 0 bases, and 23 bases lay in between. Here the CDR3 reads CASSPTRAPAGMNTEAFF. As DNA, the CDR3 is TGTGCCAGCAGCCCGACTCGCGCCCCGGCAGGGATGAACACTGAAGCTTTCTTT.

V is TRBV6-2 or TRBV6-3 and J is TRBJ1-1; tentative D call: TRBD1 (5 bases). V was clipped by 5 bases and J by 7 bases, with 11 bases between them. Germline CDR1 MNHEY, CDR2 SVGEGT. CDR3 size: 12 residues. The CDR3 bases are TGTGCCAGCAGTCTTCGGGGGATTGAAGCTTTCTTT. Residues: CASSLRGIEAFF.

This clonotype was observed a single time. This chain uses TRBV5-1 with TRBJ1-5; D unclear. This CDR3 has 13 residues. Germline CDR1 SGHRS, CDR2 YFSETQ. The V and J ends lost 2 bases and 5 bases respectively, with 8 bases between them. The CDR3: CASSLKSDQPQHF. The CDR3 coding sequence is TGCGCCAGCAGCTTAAAGAGTGATCAGCCCCAGCATTTT.

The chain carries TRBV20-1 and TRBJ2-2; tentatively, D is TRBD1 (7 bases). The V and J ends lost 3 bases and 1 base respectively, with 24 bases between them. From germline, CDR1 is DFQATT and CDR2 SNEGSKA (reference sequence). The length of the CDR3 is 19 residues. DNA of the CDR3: TGCAGTGCTAGCGGTGCGGACTCACCAGGGGGGTGGAACACCGGGGAGCTGTTTTTT. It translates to CSASGADSPGGWNTGELFF.

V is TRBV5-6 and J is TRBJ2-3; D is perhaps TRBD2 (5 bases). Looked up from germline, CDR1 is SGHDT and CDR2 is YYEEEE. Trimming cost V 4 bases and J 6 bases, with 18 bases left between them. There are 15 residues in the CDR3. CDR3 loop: CASSRDYRRIDTQYF. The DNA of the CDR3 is TGTGCCAGCAGCCGCGACTACCGAAGGATTGATACGCAGTATTTT.

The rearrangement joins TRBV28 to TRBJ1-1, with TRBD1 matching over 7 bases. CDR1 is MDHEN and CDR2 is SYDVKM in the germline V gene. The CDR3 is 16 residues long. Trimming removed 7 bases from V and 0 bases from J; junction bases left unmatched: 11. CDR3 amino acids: CASKSVGDRMNTEAFF. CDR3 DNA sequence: TGTGCCAGCAAATCGGTGGGGGACAGAATGAACACTGAAGCTTTCTTT.

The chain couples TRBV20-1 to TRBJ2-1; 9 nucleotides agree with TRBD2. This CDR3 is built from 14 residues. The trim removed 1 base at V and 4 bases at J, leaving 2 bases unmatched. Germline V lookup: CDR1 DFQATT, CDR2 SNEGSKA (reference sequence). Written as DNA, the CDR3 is TGCAGTGCTAGAGGGACTAGCGTGTACAATGAGCAGTTCTTC. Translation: CSARGTSVYNEQFF.

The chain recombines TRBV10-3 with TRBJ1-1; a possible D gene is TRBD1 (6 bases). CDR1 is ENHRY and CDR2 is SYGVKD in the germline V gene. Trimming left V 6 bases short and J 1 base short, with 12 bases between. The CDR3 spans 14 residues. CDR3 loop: CAISGEGGNTEAFF. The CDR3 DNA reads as TGTGCCATCAGCGGGGAGGGGGGGAACACTGAAGCTTTCTTT.

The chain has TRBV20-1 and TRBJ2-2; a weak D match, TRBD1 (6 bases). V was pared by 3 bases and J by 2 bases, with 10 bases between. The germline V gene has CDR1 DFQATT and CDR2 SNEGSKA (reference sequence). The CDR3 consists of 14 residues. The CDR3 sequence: CSARGDTNTGELFF. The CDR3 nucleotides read TGCAGTGCTAGGGGGGACACAAACACCGGGGAGCTGTTTTTT.

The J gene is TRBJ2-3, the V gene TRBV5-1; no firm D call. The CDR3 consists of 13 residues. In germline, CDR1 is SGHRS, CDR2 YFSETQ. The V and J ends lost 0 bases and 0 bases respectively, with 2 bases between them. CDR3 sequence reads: CASSLDSTDTQYF. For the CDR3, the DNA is TGCGCCAGCAGCTTGGACAGCACAGATACGCAGTATTTT.

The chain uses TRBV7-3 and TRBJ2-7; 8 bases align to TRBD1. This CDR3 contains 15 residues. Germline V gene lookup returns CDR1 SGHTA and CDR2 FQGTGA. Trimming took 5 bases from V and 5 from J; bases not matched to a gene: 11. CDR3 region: CASSLPRTGWNEQYF. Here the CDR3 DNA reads TGTGCCAGCAGCCTCCCCCGGACAGGGTGGAACGAGCAGTACTTC.

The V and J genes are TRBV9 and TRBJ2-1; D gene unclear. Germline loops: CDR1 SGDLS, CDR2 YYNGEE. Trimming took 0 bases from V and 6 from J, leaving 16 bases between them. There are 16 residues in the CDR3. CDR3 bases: TGTGCCAGCAGCGTAGGCGCCACGGCCGCCCGCAATGAGCAGTTCTTC. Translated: CASSVGATAARNEQFF.

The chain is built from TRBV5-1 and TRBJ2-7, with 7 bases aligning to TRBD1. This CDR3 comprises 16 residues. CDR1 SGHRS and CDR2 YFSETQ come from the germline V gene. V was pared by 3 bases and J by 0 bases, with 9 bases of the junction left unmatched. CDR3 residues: CASSSGPRGSSYEQYF. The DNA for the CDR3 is TGCGCCAGCAGCTCCGGACCCAGGGGGAGCTCCTACGAGCAGTACTTC. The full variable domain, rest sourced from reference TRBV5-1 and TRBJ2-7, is KAGVTQTPRYLIKTRGQQVTLSCSPISGHRSVSWYQQTPGQGLQFLFEYFSETQRNKGNFPGRFSGRQFSNSRSEMNVSTLELGDSALYLCASSSGPRGSSYEQYFGPGTRLTVT.